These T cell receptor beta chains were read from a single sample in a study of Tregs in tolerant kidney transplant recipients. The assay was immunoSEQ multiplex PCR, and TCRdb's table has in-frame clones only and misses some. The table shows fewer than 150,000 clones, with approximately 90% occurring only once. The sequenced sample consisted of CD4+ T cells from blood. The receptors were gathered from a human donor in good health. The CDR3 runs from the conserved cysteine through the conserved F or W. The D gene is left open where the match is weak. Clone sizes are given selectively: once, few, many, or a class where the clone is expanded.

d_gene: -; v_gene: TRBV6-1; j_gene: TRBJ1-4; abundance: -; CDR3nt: TGTGCCAGCAACCTACAGGGAGTTGTTAATGAAAAACTGTTTTTT; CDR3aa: CASNLQGVVNEKLFF
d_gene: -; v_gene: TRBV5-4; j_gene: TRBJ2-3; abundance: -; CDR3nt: TGTGCCAGCGGCACGATAAGCGGGAGCACAGATACGCAGTATTTT; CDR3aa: CASGTISGSTDTQYF
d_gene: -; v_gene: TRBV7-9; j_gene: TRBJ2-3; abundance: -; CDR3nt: TGTGCCAGCAGCCCCCGATTTCTGGGGGGCACAGATACGCAGTATTTT; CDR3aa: CASSPRFLGGTDTQYF
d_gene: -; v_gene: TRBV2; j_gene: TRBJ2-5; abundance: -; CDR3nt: TGTGCCAGCAGTGAAGCGGGTCGGGAGACCCAGTACTTC; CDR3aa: CASSEAGRETQYF
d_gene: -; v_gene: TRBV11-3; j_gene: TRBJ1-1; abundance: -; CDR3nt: TGTGCCAGCAGCTTCACAGTGAACACTGAAGCTTTCTTT; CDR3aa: CASSFTVNTEAFF
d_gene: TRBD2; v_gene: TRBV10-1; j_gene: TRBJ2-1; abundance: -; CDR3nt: TGCGCCAGCAGTAAGCGACTAGCGGACAATGAGCAGTTCTTC; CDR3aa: CASSKRLADNEQFF
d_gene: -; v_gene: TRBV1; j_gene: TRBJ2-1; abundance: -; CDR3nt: TGCACCAGCAGCCAAGATGGAGCGGGAGTAACCGATGAGCAGTTCTTC; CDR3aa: CTSSQDGAGVTDEQFF
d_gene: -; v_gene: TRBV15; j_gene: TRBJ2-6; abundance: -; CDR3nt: TGTGCCACCAGCAGAGAGCACTCTGGGGCCAACGTCCTGACTTTC; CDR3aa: CATSREHSGANVLTF
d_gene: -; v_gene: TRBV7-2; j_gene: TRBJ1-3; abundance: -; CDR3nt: TGTGCCAGCAGCTTAGGTATCCTCGGAAACACCATATATTTT; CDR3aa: CASSLGILGNTIYF
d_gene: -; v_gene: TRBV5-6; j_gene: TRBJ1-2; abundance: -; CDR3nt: TGTGCCAGCAGCTTGGCCCCTAGGGTGGTCAGCTATGGCTACACCTTC; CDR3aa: CASSLAPRVVSYGYTF
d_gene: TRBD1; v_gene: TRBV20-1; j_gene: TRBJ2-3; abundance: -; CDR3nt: TGCAGTGCTCGGACAGGAGATACGCAGTATTTT; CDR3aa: CSARTGDTQYF
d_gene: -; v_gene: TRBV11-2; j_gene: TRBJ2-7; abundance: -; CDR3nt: TGTGCCAGCAGCCCTAGGCTCGGACCCTACGAGCAGTACTTC; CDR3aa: CASSPRLGPYEQYF
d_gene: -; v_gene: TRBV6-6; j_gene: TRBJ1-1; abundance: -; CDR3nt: TGTGCCAGCAGTTACCAGATGGAGGTAGACACTGAAGCTTTCTTT; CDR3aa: CASSYQMEVDTEAFF
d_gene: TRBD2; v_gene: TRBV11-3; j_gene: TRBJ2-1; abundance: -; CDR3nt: TGTGCCAGCGCGAGAGGATGGGAGGGCCAGGAAAATGAGCAGTTCTTC; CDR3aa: CASARGWEGQENEQFF
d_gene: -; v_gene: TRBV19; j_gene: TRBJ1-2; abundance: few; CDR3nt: TGTGCCAGTAATGGAGGAGTGCCAGCCGATGGCTACACCTTC; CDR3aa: CASNGGVPADGYTF
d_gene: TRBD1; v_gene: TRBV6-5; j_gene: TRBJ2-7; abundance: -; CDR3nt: TGTGCCAGCAGTACAGGGGTGGTGAAATCCGAGCAGTACTTC; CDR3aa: CASSTGVVKSEQYF
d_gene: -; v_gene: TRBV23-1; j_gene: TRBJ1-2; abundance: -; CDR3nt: TGCGCCAGCAGTCAATCAGGCCGAACATCCGTTCGGGTTTGCACCTTC; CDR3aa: CASSQSGRTSVRVCTF
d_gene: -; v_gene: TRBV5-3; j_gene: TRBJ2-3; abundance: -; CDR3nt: TGTGCCAGCAGCTTGGGCTCCGGGGGCGCAGATACGCAGTATTTT; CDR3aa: CASSLGSGGADTQYF
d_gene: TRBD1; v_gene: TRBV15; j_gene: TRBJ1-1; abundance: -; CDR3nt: TGTGCCACCAGCAGGTCGCGGACAGGGATGTTCGCTGAAGCTTTCTTT; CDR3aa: CATSRSRTGMFAEAFF
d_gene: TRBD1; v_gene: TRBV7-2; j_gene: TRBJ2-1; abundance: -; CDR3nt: TGTGCCAGCAGCTTCCGGACAGGGGCACATGAGCAGTTCTTC; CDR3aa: CASSFRTGAHEQFF
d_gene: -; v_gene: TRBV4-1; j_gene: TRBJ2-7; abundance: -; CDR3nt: TGCGCCAGCAGCCAAGTGGGCTCGATCTACGAGCAGTACTTC; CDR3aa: CASSQVGSIYEQYF
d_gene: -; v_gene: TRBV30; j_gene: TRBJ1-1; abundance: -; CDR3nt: TGTGCCTGGAGTGAGGACACGAACACTGAAGCTTTCTTT; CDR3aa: CAWSEDTNTEAFF
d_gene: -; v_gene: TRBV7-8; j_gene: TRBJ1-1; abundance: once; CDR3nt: TGTGCCAGCAGTTCCTTGGTCCCTAGCATGAACACTGAAGCTTTCTTT; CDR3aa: CASSSLVPSMNTEAFF
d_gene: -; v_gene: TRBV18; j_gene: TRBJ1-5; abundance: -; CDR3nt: TGTGCCAGCTCACCGAGGGGAGGTCAGCCCCAGCATTTT; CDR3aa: CASSPRGGQPQHF
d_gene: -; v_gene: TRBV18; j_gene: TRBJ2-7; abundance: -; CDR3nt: TGTGCCAGCTCACCCTCTTCGAGGGGTTCCTACGAGCAGTACTTC; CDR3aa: CASSPSSRGSYEQYF
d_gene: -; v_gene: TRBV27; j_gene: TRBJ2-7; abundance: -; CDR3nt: TGTGCCAGCAGTTTGAAGCCCACGTCGGCCTACGAGCAGTACTTC; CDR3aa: CASSLKPTSAYEQYF
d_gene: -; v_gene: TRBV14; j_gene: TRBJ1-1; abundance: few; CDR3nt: TGTGCCAGCAGTCAGACACTGTTTGGTGGGACTGAAGCTTTCTTT; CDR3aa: CASSQTLFGGTEAFF
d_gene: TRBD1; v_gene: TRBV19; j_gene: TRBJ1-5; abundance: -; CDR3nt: TGTGCCAGTCGACAGGGGGGCTTCTATAGCAATCAGCCCCAGCATTTT; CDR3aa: CASRQGGFYSNQPQHF
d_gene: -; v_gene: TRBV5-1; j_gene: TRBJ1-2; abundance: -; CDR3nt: TGCGCCAGCAGCTTGGAACCACAGATACCCAACTATGGCTACACCTTC; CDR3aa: CASSLEPQIPNYGYTF
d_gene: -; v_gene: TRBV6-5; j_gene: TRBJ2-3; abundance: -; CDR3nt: TGTGCCAGCAGTTACGGGCCAGGACAGAACACAGATACGCAGTATTTT; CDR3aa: CASSYGPGQNTDTQYF
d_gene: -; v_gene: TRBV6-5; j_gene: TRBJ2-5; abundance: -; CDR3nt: TGTGCCAGCAGTTACTCAGCCGGGACGGAAGAGACCCAGTACTTC; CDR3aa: CASSYSAGTEETQYF
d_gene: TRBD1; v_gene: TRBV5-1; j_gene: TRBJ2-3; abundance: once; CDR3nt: TGCGCCAGCAGCTTAGGGACAGCTAGCACAGATACGCAGTATTTT; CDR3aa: CASSLGTASTDTQYF
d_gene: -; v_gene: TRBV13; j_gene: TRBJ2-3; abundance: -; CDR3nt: TGTGCCAGCAGCTTTAGAACAGCCCGGGGCACAGATACGCAGTATTTT; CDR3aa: CASSFRTARGTDTQYF
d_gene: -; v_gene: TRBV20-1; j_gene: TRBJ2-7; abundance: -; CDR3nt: TGCAGTGCTAGGGACGTGAACGAGCAGTACTTC; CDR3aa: CSARDVNEQYF
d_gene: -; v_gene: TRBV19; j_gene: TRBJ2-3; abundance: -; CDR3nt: TGTGCCAGTAGTAAGGACACCATTTTCACAGATACGCAGTATTTT; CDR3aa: CASSKDTIFTDTQYF
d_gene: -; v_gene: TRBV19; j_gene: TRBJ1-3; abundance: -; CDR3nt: TGTGCCAGTAAGACTTTGGAAACTGGAAACACCATATATTTT; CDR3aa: CASKTLETGNTIYF
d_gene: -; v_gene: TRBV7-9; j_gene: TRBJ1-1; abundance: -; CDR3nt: TGTGCCAGCAGCTTATCTAGGCTGAACACTGAAGCTTTCTTT; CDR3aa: CASSLSRLNTEAFF
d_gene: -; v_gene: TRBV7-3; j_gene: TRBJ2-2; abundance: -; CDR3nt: TGTGCCAGCAGCCTCGGTCGGGGGCTCAACACCGGGGAGCTGTTTTTT; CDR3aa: CASSLGRGLNTGELFF